A selection of T cell receptor beta chains follows, all from one sample in a study of T-cell memory formation after mild COVID-19. One entry per CDR3 protein results from TCRdb running MiXCR on the 5' RACE reads. The sample contains about 470,000 distinct CDR3 sequences, approximately 23% of which appear only once. Sequenced material: PBMCs or a T cell subset sorted from them (not recorded which). The receptors derive from an adult woman who had mild COVID-19 (a few samples of this study predate the infection). Cell type and time point are not known. Both conserved end residues are part of each CDR3. A D gene is named only where the DNA matches it firmly. Clone size is shown for a subset of rows, as once, few, many or a class of expanded clone.

TRBJ2-3 TRBD2 TRBV7-2 few CASSSTVGGPSTNTQYF TGTGCCAGCAGCTCCACCGTGGGAGGGCCTTCGACGAATACGCAGTATTTT
TRBJ2-7 TRBD2 TRBV15 few CATSRDGAGIYYEQYF TGTGCCACCAGCAGAGATGGAGCGGGGATTTACTACGAGCAGTACTTC
TRBJ2-1 TRBD2 TRBV7-2 few CASSLWLAALSSYNEQFF TGTGCCAGCAGCTTGTGGCTAGCGGCCCTTAGCTCCTACAATGAGCAGTTCTTC
TRBJ2-6 NA TRBV18 NA CASSPMPLTSSGANVLTF TGTGCCAGCTCACCGATGCCACTCACAAGCTCTGGGGCCAACGTCCTGACTTTC
TRBJ2-3 TRBD2 TRBV7-8 NA CASSPEGLAVKDTQYF TGTGCCAGCAGCCCGGAGGGACTAGCGGTGAAAGATACGCAGTATTTT
TRBJ1-3 NA TRBV7-8 few CASSYDRSSGNTIYF TGTGCCAGCAGCTATGACAGGTCCTCTGGAAACACCATATATTTT
TRBJ2-1 NA TRBV7-2 few CASSLPPPAYNEQFF TGTGCCAGCAGCTTACCGCCGCCGGCTTACAATGAGCAGTTCTTC
TRBJ2-7 NA TRBV11-2 NA CASSLSRKYEQYF TGTGCCAGCAGCTTATCCCGGAAATACGAGCAGTACTTC
TRBJ1-5 NA TRBV5-6 few CASSANRDGYSNQPQHF TGTGCCAGCAGCGCAAACCGGGACGGATATAGCAATCAGCCCCAGCATTTT
TRBJ2-1 TRBD1 TRBV25-1 NA CASRRGQGVYEQFF TGTGCCAGCAGGCGGGGACAGGGGGTCTATGAGCAGTTCTTC
TRBJ1-2 TRBD1 TRBV7-9 NA CASSSATDRPYGYTF TGTGCCAGCAGCTCAGCGACGGACAGGCCTTATGGCTACACCTTC
TRBJ1-2 TRBD1 TRBV10-3 NA CAISPTGTGNYGYTF TGTGCCATCAGCCCGACCGGGACAGGCAACTATGGCTACACCTTC
TRBJ1-2 NA TRBV29-1 NA CSVEDFGDGYTF TGCAGCGTTGAAGACTTCGGGGACGGCTACACCTTC
TRBJ2-7 TRBD2 TRBV7-8 NA CASSFETSGIWEQYF TGTGCCAGCAGCTTTGAGACTAGCGGGATATGGGAGCAGTACTTC
TRBJ2-3 TRBD2 TRBV24-1 many CATSGTGTSGPVRTDTQYF TGTGCCACCAGTGGTACCGGGACTAGCGGCCCCGTGCGCACAGATACGCAGTATTTT
TRBJ2-1 TRBD2 TRBV19 NA CASSPSGSGYEQFF TGTGCCAGTAGCCCTAGCGGGAGTGGGTATGAGCAGTTCTTC
TRBJ1-2 NA TRBV5-5 NA CASSLDGGLGYGYTF TGTGCCAGCAGCTTGGATGGAGGCCTTGGCTATGGCTACACCTTC
TRBJ2-1 TRBD2 TRBV7-8 NA CASSPRLSKSGGPSSYNEQFF TGTGCCAGCAGCCCTCGACTTAGTAAAAGCGGGGGGCCGAGCTCCTACAATGAGCAGTTCTTC
TRBJ1-5 NA TRBV4-1 few CASSQVTGVKYQPQHF TGCGCCAGCAGCCAAGTAACGGGGGTTAAATATCAGCCCCAGCATTTT
TRBJ1-5 NA TRBV12-3/TRBV12-4 NA CASRIGALDQPQHF TGTGCCAGCAGAATAGGGGCGCTTGATCAGCCCCAGCATTTT
TRBJ2-5 NA TRBV20-1 few CSARGGGDETGVSETQYF TGCAGTGCTAGGGGAGGTGGGGACGAAACAGGGGTGTCAGAGACCCAGTACTTC
TRBJ1-2 NA TRBV12-3/TRBV12-4 NA CASSPAPGYGYTF TGTGCCAGCAGCCCGGCACCAGGGTATGGCTACACCTTC